What follows are 29 T cell receptor beta chains derived from one specimen sequenced in a study of T-cell memory formation after mild COVID-19. TCRdb reanalysed the 5' RACE reads using MiXCR and keeps one entry per CDR3 protein. The sample holds 210,000 or so distinct CDR3 sequences, around 16% seen once. The material sequenced was PBMCs or a T cell subset sorted from them (not recorded which). The receptors stem from an adult woman who had mild COVID-19 (a few samples of this study predate the infection). Cell type and time point are not known.

The chain couples TRBV7-2 to TRBJ2-1; D ambiguous. Germline CDR1 is SGHTA and CDR2 is FQGNSA. V was clipped by 2 bases and J by 2 bases, with 10 bases between them. The CDR3 has 15 amino acids. The CDR3 nucleotides read TGTGCCAGCAGCTTAAACGGCTGGACCTACAATGAGCAGTTCTTC. Residues: CASSLNGWTYNEQFF.

This chain joins TRBV4-1 and TRBJ2-3; tentatively, D is TRBD2 (5 bases). The CDR3 length is 18 residues. Between the trimmed V and J ends, which lost 2 bases and 1 base, there was a span of 19 bases. Germline V lookup: CDR1 MGHRA, CDR2 YSYEKL. The CDR3 sequence is CASSQSTLVASRTDTQYF. The CDR3 DNA sequence: TGCGCCAGCAGCCAATCTACTCTGGTGGCTAGCCGCACAGATACGCAGTATTTT.

This clonotype was seen a few times. V gene TRBV12-3 or TRBV12-4 combines with J gene TRBJ1-6; D not resolved. The V and J ends lost 4 bases and 7 bases respectively, with 17 bases between them. CDR3 length: 16 amino acids. CDR3 region: CASSSSLLGRNSPLHF. The CDR3 nucleotides are TGTGCCAGCAGTTCGAGCCTCCTTGGGAGGAATTCACCCCTCCACTTT.

This clonotype was counted a few times. The chain combines TRBV12-3 or TRBV12-4 with TRBJ2-1; 7 nucleotides agree with TRBD2. V was clipped by 5 bases and J by 0 bases; unmatched bases: 7. This CDR3 is built from 16 residues. In nucleotides, the CDR3 is TGTGCCAGCAGTAGACACCGGGACTACTCCTACAATGAGCAGTTCTTC. Translation gives CASSRHRDYSYNEQFF.

This clonotype occurred a few times. The rearrangement links TRBV11-2 to TRBJ1-1; D is perhaps TRBD1 (5 bases). Trimming shortened V by 2 bases and J by 6 bases, and 13 bases separated the two germline ends. The CDR3 contains 14 residues. The V gene's germline CDR1 is SGHAT and CDR2 FQNNGV. CDR3 loop: CASSLNLVGAEAFF. The CDR3 region has the DNA TGTGCCAGCAGCTTAAATTTAGTAGGGGCTGAAGCTTTCTTT. The whole variable domain, filled in from reference TRBV11-2 and TRBJ1-1, reads EAGVAQSPRYKIIEKRQSVAFWCNPISGHATLYWYQQILGQGPKLLIQFQNNGVVDDSQLPKDRFSAERLKGVDSTLKIQPAKLEDSAVYLCASSLNLVGAEAFFGQGTRLTVV.

The chain links TRBV12-3 or TRBV12-4 to TRBJ1-1; maybe TRBD1 (5 bases). CDR3 length: 14 amino acids. Between the trimmed V and J ends, which lost 5 bases and 10 bases, there was a span of 20 bases. The CDR3 DNA reads TGTGCCAGCAGTACCACCGGGACCTCGTACGGAGCTTTCTTT. Translation: CASSTTGTSYGAFF.

This clonotype was seen more than once but under ten times. The chain recombines TRBV7-3 with TRBJ2-1; 7 bases line up with TRBD2. The CDR3 has 16 residues. The trim removed 4 bases at V and 0 bases at J, leaving 6 bases unmatched. Germline V gene lookup returns CDR1 SGHTA and CDR2 FQGTGA. The CDR3 loop reads CASSSGGGSSYNEQFF. The DNA for the CDR3 is TGTGCCAGCAGCTCTGGGGGAGGGAGCTCCTACAATGAGCAGTTCTTC.

The chain recombines TRBV3-1 with TRBJ1-2, with 11 bases matching TRBD1. The CDR3 loop spans 18 amino acids. V shed 4 bases and J 3 bases; nucleotides not matched to a gene: 13. CDR1 and CDR2 (germline): LGHDT, YNNKEL (reference sequence). The CDR3 DNA sequence: TGTGCCAGCAGCCGATCCGGGACAGGGGGAAGTGTGGACTATGGCTACACCTTC. Translation gives CASSRSGTGGSVDYGYTF.

This clonotype was observed a handful of times. This chain links TRBV7-6 with TRBJ2-3; 12 bases are a match to TRBD2. The CDR3 loop spans 16 amino acids. Germline CDR1 and CDR2: SGHVS and FNYEAQ. Trimming at V came to 3 bases and at J to 3 bases, leaving 4 bases not matched to a gene. The CDR3 DNA is TGTGCCAGCAGCTTTCGGACTAGCGGGACGACAGATACGCAGTATTTT. Its protein product is CASSFRTSGTTDTQYF.

The V call is TRBV4-1, the J call TRBJ2-7; 8 nucleotides align to TRBD1. V dropped 1 base and J dropped 4; count of bases not matched to a gene: 9. CDR3 length equals 16 residues. Germline V gene data show CDR1 as MGHRA and CDR2 as YSYEKL. CDR3: CASSQARTGKGYEQYF. Here the CDR3 DNA reads TGCGCCAGCAGCCAAGCCCGGACAGGGAAAGGGTACGAGCAGTACTTC.

This rearrangement joins TRBV6-5 to TRBJ1-5; D is unresolved. Germline V gene sequence: CDR1 MNHEY, CDR2 SVGAGI. V lost 7 bases and J 2 bases, leaving 18 bases between the germline ends. This CDR3 region has 16 residues. This chain's CDR3 is CASKPGSQWGNQPQHF. For the CDR3, the DNA is TGTGCCAGCAAACCGGGATCCCAGTGGGGCAATCAGCCCCAGCATTTT.

This clonotype was detected a few times. CDR3 amino acids: CAISEGLAAYNEQFF. CDR3 nucleotide sequence: TGTGCCATCAGTGAAGGTCTAGCGGCCTACAATGAGCAGTTCTTC. The chain links TRBV10-3 to TRBJ2-1, with 7 bases that match TRBD2. V trimming: 3 bases; J trimming: 2 bases; junction bases outside the gene matches: 4. This CDR3 spans 15 amino acids. Germline lookup yields CDR1 ENHRY and CDR2 SYGVKD.

With respect to this clonotype: One end of the junction varies from germline; a read error may be responsible. V usage is TRBV12-3 or TRBV12-4 and J usage is TRBJ2-7, with D possibly being TRBD1 or TRBD2 (6 bases each). CDR3 length: 11 amino acids. CDR3: CASSLGGPGVF. The CDR3 bases are TGTGCCAGCAGTCTAGGGGGGCCCGGTGTTTTC.

This clonotype was observed a handful of times. The chain employs TRBV29-1 and TRBJ2-7; D is uncertain. Germline V gene data show CDR1 as SQVTM and CDR2 as ANQGSEA. CDR3 length: 11 residues. Trimming pared 2 bases from V and 6 bases from J, leaving 8 bases between. The CDR3 nucleotides read TGCAGCGTTGAAAACAGCGCCGAGCAGTACTTC. This gives the protein CSVENSAEQYF.

The chain employs TRBV6-5 and TRBJ2-3; D perhaps matches TRBD1 (6 bases). The CDR3 is made up of 12 amino acids. From germline, CDR1 is MNHEY and CDR2 SVGAGI. V was shortened by 9 bases and J by 6 bases, with 13 bases between the two germline ends. CDR3 protein: CASYTTGDTQYF. The CDR3 nucleotides are TGTGCCAGTTACACCACAGGGGATACGCAGTATTTT.

The V and J genes are TRBV27 and TRBJ2-1; 9 bases are a match to TRBD2. The J segment lost 0 bases and the V segment lost 8 bases, leaving 17 bases of the junction unmatched. The CDR3 length is 19 residues. Germline assignment: CDR1 MNHEY and CDR2 SMNVEV (reference sequence). The CDR3 protein is CASAWPSSGGMSSYNEQFF. As DNA, the CDR3 is TGTGCCAGCGCCTGGCCATCCAGCGGGGGGATGAGCTCCTACAATGAGCAGTTCTTC.

This sequence joins TRBV3-1 and TRBJ2-1; D is unclear. Germline V gene data show CDR1 as LGHDT and CDR2 as YNNKEL (reference sequence). The CDR3 contains 14 residues. The V end was cut by 1 base, the J end by 6 bases, with 10 bases between. As DNA, the CDR3 is TGTGCCAGCAGCCAAGTTGGGATCACCAATGAGCAGTTCTTC. Its protein is CASSQVGITNEQFF.

This clonotype was detected ten times or more. The V gene is TRBV7-2, the J gene TRBJ2-1, with D tentatively TRBD1 (6 bases). Trimming removed 5 bases at V and 0 bases at J, with 11 bases between. Looked up from germline, CDR1 is SGHTA and CDR2 is FQGNSA. The CDR3 covers 15 residues. CDR3 protein: CASSATGISYNEQFF. The CDR3 DNA follows: TGTGCCAGCAGCGCAACAGGGATCTCCTACAATGAGCAGTTCTTC.

The rearrangement joins TRBV30 to TRBJ1-5; tentatively, D is TRBD1 (6 bases). V lost 1 base, J lost 1 base, and 8 bases lay in between. CDR3 size: 14 residues. Per the germline V gene, CDR1 is GTSNPN and CDR2 is SVGIG (reference sequence). Here the CDR3 DNA reads TGTGCCTGGAGTGAGGGGGACAGCAATCAGCCCCAGCATTTT. Translating gives CAWSEGDSNQPQHF.

The chain carries TRBV6-6 and TRBJ2-5; D gene ambiguous. The CDR3 loop spans 11 amino acids. Germline-derived CDR1 and CDR2 are MNHNY and SVGAGI (reference sequence). V was trimmed by 6 bases and J by 5 bases, leaving 7 bases between them. CDR3 region: CASRQAETQYF. The CDR3 nucleotides read TGTGCCAGCAGGCAGGCGGAGACCCAGTACTTC.

This clonotype has only a few counts. The chain carries TRBV6-1 and TRBJ1-5, with D tentatively TRBD1 (6 bases). Germline values: CDR1 MNHNS, CDR2 SASEGT. Trimming pared 7 bases from V and 6 bases from J, leaving 22 bases between. This CDR3 contains 16 residues. CDR3: CASTQDRILSIQPQHF. Written as DNA, the CDR3 is TGTGCCAGCACTCAAGACAGGATTCTTAGTATTCAGCCCCAGCATTTT.

V and J are TRBV5-1 and TRBJ2-7, with D uncertain. CDR3 size: 12 residues. V lost 5 bases to trimming and J lost 5 bases, with 11 bases between them. CDR1 SGHRS and CDR2 YFSETQ come from the germline V gene. The DNA for the CDR3 is TGCGCCAGCAGTCGAAACCAGCACGAGCAGTACTTC. Its protein product is CASSRNQHEQYF.

The V and J genes are TRBV12-3 or TRBV12-4 and TRBJ1-1, with D maybe TRBD1 (5 bases). CDR3 size: 14 residues. V shed 6 bases and J shed 6 bases, with 17 bases lying between them. CDR3 DNA: TGTGCCAGCAGGCCAACCCAGGGAAGCCCTGAAGCTTTCTTT. This translates into CASRPTQGSPEAFF.

The V gene is TRBV7-9, the J gene TRBJ2-7, with unresolved D. Trimming pared 7 bases from V and 3 bases from J, leaving 19 bases between. Germline-derived CDR1 and CDR2 are SEHNR and FQNEAQ (reference sequence). This CDR3 has 15 residues. In DNA, the CDR3 is TGTGCCAGCACCGAAGGTAGTGCAACCTACTACGAGCAGTACTTC. Its translation: CASTEGSATYYEQYF.

The rearrangement uses TRBV5-5 and TRBJ2-1, with D uncertain. V was pared by 0 bases and J by 8 bases, with 9 bases between. Per the germline V gene, CDR1 is SGHKS and CDR2 is YYEKEE (reference sequence). This CDR3 has 13 amino acids. The CDR3 here is CASSLVGIDEQFF. CDR3 sequence (DNA): TGTGCCAGCAGCTTGGTGGGGATCGATGAGCAGTTCTTC.

This clonotype appeared many times. One junction end does not reproduce the germline sequence, and a read error may be involved. The chain joins TRBV12-3 or TRBV12-4 to TRBJ2-2; possibly TRBD1 or TRBD2 for D (5 bases each). The CDR3 has 15 amino acids. Here the CDR3 reads CASSSGTANTGELFF. The CDR3 nucleotides are TGCGCCAGCAGCTCCGGGACGGCGAACACCGGGGAGCTGTTTTTT.

V gene TRBV6-5 combines with J gene TRBJ2-6; possibly TRBD2 for D (6 bases). Germline CDR1 and CDR2: MNHEY and SVGAGI. V lost 3 bases and J 1 base, leaving 7 bases between the germline ends. There are 15 residues in the CDR3. The CDR3 region has the DNA TGTGCCAGCAGTTATGGAGGGTCTGGGGCCAACGTCCTGACTTTC. As protein: CASSYGGSGANVLTF.

This clonotype was counted many times. This chain links TRBV5-1 with TRBJ2-3; 7 bases line up with TRBD2. Germline CDR1 is SGHRS and CDR2 is YFSETQ. CDR3 length: 16 amino acids. The trim removed 4 bases at V and 2 bases at J, leaving 10 bases unmatched. CDR3: CASSLLAGSSTDTQYF. The CDR3 DNA reads as TGCGCCAGCAGCCTTTTAGCGGGTTCATCCACAGATACGCAGTATTTT. Drawing the rest from reference TRBV5-1 and TRBJ2-3, the complete variable domain is KAGVTQTPRYLIKTRGQQVTLSCSPISGHRSVSWYQQTPGQGLQFLFEYFSETQRNKGNFPGRFSGRQFSNSRSEMNVSTLELGDSALYLCASSLLAGSSTDTQYFGPGTRLTVL.

This clonotype was seen a few times. This chain uses TRBV3-1 with TRBJ2-7; tentative D call: TRBD2 (7 bases). CDR1 and CDR2 (germline): LGHDT, YNNKEL (reference sequence). Trimming pared 4 bases from V and 2 bases from J, leaving 27 bases between. The CDR3 runs to 19 residues. The CDR3 region is CASSPWRANSRGATYEQYF. CDR3 DNA: TGTGCCAGCAGCCCTTGGAGGGCGAATTCTCGGGGGGCGACCTACGAGCAGTACTTC.